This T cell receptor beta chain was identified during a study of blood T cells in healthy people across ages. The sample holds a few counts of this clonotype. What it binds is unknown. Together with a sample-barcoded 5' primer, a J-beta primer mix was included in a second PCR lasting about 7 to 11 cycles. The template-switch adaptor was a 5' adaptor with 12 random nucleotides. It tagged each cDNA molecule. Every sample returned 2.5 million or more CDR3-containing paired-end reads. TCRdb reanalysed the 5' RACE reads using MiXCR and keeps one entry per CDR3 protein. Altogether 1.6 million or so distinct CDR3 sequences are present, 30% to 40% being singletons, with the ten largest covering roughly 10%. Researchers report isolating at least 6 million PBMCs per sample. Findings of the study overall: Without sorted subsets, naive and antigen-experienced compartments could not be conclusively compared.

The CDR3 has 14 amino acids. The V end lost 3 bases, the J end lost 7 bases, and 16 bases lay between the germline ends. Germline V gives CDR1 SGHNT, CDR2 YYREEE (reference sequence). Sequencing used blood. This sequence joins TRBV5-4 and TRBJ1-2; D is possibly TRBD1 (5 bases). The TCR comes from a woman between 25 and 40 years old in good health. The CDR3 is CASSSPGTELGYTF. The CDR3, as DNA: TGTGCCAGCAGCTCCCCCGGGACGGAGCTTGGCTACACCTTC.